A single sample is the source of the 18 T cell receptor beta chains below, sequenced in a study of T cell responses to AZD1222 COVID-19 vaccine. The assay was immunoSEQ multiplex PCR, and TCRdb's table has in-frame clones only and misses some. Of 99,000 or so clones detected, about 91% appear once; the ten largest clones hold over 35%. The source was peripheral blood, collected 28 days after the second AZD1222 dose. The receptors were gathered from an adult who received the AZD1222 COVID-19 vaccine.

The chain recombines TRBV7-2 with TRBJ2-1; D perhaps matches TRBD2 (6 bases). This CDR3 comprises 15 residues. Trimming shortened V by 5 bases and J by 0 bases, and 11 bases separated the two germline ends. CDR1 and CDR2 (germline): SGHTA, FQGNSA. The CDR3 loop reads CASSRGASSYNEQFF. Here the CDR3 DNA reads TGTGCCAGCAGCCGCGGGGCGAGCTCCTACAATGAGCAGTTCTTC.

The chain is built from TRBV6-5 and TRBJ2-3; D remains ambiguous. V shed 7 bases and J shed 6 bases, with 14 bases lying between them. Germline V gene lookup returns CDR1 MNHEY and CDR2 SVGAGI. The CDR3 loop spans 13 amino acids. The CDR3 DNA sequence: TGTGCCAGCACGGACCTCCTCCCGGATACGCAGTATTTT. Its translation: CASTDLLPDTQYF.

The chain links TRBV28 to TRBJ2-7; 10 bases map to TRBD2. CDR3 size: 15 residues. CDR1 MDHEN and CDR2 SYDVKM come from the germline V gene. Unmatched junction bases numbered 11, after V lost 5 bases and J lost 7 bases. The CDR3 coding sequence is TGTGCCAGCAGTACCGGGACTAGCGCCGTCGGAGAGCAGTACTTC. This codes for CASSTGTSAVGEQYF.

The rearrangement links TRBV30 to TRBJ1-1; no clear D. Looked up from germline, CDR1 is GTSNPN and CDR2 is SVGIG (reference sequence). The CDR3 sequence is 13 residues long. The V and J ends lost 3 bases and 1 base respectively, with 9 bases between them. This CDR3 is CAWRGQPNTEAFF. CDR3 bases: TGTGCCTGGAGAGGGCAACCGAACACTGAAGCTTTCTTT. Full variable domain (rest looked up from reference TRBV30 and TRBJ1-1): SQTIHQWPATLVQPVGSPLSLECTVEGTSNPNLYWYRQAAGRGLQLLFYSVGIGQISSEVPQNLSASRPQDRQFILSSKKLLLSDSGFYLCAWRGQPNTEAFFGQGTRLTVV.

The V call is TRBV3-1 (or the pseudogene TRBV3-2), the J call TRBJ2-2, with D possibly being TRBD2 (6 bases). V was trimmed by 0 bases and J by 6 bases, leaving 17 bases between them. The CDR3 consists of 17 residues. CDR1 and CDR2 from the germline V gene are LGHDT and YNNKEL (reference sequence). The CDR3 spells CASSQDLGTFHSGELFF. The CDR3 DNA reads as TGTGCCAGCAGCCAAGATCTTGGGACTTTTCATTCCGGGGAGCTGTTTTTT.

The sample holds one count of this clone. The CDR3 is CASREVGSYNEQFF. Here the CDR3 DNA reads TGTGCCAGCAGGGAGGTTGGTTCCTACAATGAGCAGTTCTTC. This chain uses TRBV6-5 with TRBJ2-1, with D possibly matching TRBD2 (5 bases). Germline CDR1 reads MNHEY; CDR2 reads SVGAGI. Trimming removed 6 bases from V and 1 base from J, with 10 bases in between. This CDR3 is 14 amino acids long.

This sequence joins TRBV19 and TRBJ1-5; TRBD1 matches 7 bases. The CDR3 loop spans 14 amino acids. Germline loops: CDR1 LNHDA, CDR2 SQIVND (reference sequence). The trim removed 7 bases at V and 0 bases at J, leaving 3 bases unmatched. The CDR3 loop reads CASTDRVSNQPQHF. CDR3 nucleotide sequence: TGTGCCAGTACCGACAGGGTTAGCAATCAGCCCCAGCATTTT.

The chain uses TRBV6-1 and TRBJ2-3; no definite D call. Trimming shortened V by 1 base and J by 5 bases, and 4 bases separated the two germline ends. Germline CDR1 is MNHNS and CDR2 is SASEGT. The CDR3 is 12 amino acids. As DNA, the CDR3 is TGTGCCAGCAGTGAAGTGGGAGATACGCAGTATTTT. This encodes CASSEVGDTQYF.

The rearrangement links TRBV5-1 to TRBJ2-7; 7 positions agree with TRBD1. There are 15 residues in the CDR3. Germline-derived CDR1 and CDR2 are SGHRS and YFSETQ. J lost 3 bases, V lost 4 bases, and 10 bases had no gene match. Written as DNA, the CDR3 is TGCGCCAGCAGCCCCGGGACAGATTTATTCTACGAGCAGTACTTC. The encoded protein is CASSPGTDLFYEQYF.

V gene TRBV5-6 combines with J gene TRBJ1-5; 9 bases map to TRBD1. This CDR3 comprises 14 residues. The germline V gene has CDR1 SGHDT and CDR2 YYEEEE. V lost 4 bases to trimming and J lost 7 bases; unmatched junction nucleotides: 6. In DNA form, the CDR3 reads TGTGCCAGCAGCCAGGGACAGGGCGGCCAGCCCCAGCATTTT. Residues: CASSQGQGGQPQHF.

The chain has TRBV7-9 and TRBJ2-1; 11 nucleotides align to TRBD2. J gave up 3 bases and V 8 bases, and 0 bases lay outside the gene matches. Germline-derived CDR1 and CDR2 are SEHNR and FQNEAQ (reference sequence). This CDR3 comprises 13 residues. In DNA, the CDR3 is TGTGCCAGCCTAGCGGGAGGCTACAATGAGCAGTTCTTC. This codes for CASLAGGYNEQFF.

V is TRBV7-3 and J is TRBJ2-1; D remains unclear. The CDR3 contains 13 residues. Per the germline V gene, CDR1 is SGHTA and CDR2 is FQGTGA. Trimming took 5 bases from V and 7 from J, leaving 12 bases between them. This CDR3 is CASSQTPGNEQFF. DNA for the CDR3: TGTGCCAGCAGCCAAACCCCGGGTAATGAGCAGTTCTTC. Looking up the rest from reference TRBV7-3 and TRBJ2-1 gives the full variable domain: GAGVSQTPSNKVTEKGKYVELRCDPISGHTALYWYRQSLGQGPEFLIYFQGTGAADDSGLPNDRFFAVRPEGSVSTLKIQRTERGDSAVYLCASSQTPGNEQFFGPGTRLTVL.

This chain links TRBV7-8 with TRBJ2-1; 14 nucleotides line up with TRBD2. V shed 0 bases and J 2 bases; nucleotides not matched to a gene: 9. The length of the CDR3 is 20 residues. CDR1 SGHVS and CDR2 FQNEAQ come from the germline V gene. The CDR3 sequence: CASSLARGLAGVRAYNEQFF. The CDR3, as DNA: TGTGCCAGCAGCTTAGCGAGGGGACTAGCGGGAGTCAGGGCCTACAATGAGCAGTTCTTC.

The chain couples TRBV6-5 to TRBJ1-2, with unresolved D. CDR1 is MNHEY, CDR2 SVGAGI, per germline. Trimming cost V 7 bases and J 7 bases, with 16 bases left between them. This CDR3 is built from 13 residues. Here the CDR3 reads CASTPSGFPGYTF. As DNA, the CDR3 is TGTGCCAGCACTCCCTCGGGGTTTCCTGGCTACACCTTC.

V is TRBV28 and J is TRBJ1-5; 10 nucleotides agree with TRBD1. V dropped 7 bases and J dropped 6; count of bases not matched to a gene: 9. This CDR3 region has 15 residues. Germline loops: CDR1 MDHEN, CDR2 SYDVKM. CDR3 sequence: CASNSGTGVSQPQHF. CDR3 nucleotides: TGTGCCAGCAACTCCGGGACAGGGGTATCTCAGCCCCAGCATTTT.

The chain is built from TRBV27 and TRBJ1-4, with D perhaps TRBD1 (5 bases). This CDR3 is built from 15 residues. Looked up from germline, CDR1 is MNHEY and CDR2 is SMNVEV (reference sequence). V dropped 2 bases and J dropped 4 bases, with 11 bases sitting between them. The CDR3 nucleotides read TGTGCCAGCAGTTTAAGTTGGACACATAATGAAAAACTGTTTTTT. Amino acids: CASSLSWTHNEKLFF.

The chain carries TRBV10-3 and TRBJ1-2; no reliable D call. CDR1 and CDR2 from the germline V gene are ENHRY and SYGVKD. V dropped 3 bases and J dropped 4 bases, with 12 bases sitting between them. The CDR3 is 14 amino acids. The CDR3 nucleotides are TGTGCCATCAGTGAAGACGCTGGAGGCTATGGCTACACCTTC. Translation: CAISEDAGGYGYTF.

This clone was detected a few times. The chain is built from TRBV3-1 (or the pseudogene TRBV3-2) and TRBJ1-6, with D tentatively TRBD1 (6 bases). In germline, CDR1 is LGHDT, CDR2 YNNKEL (reference sequence). Trimming pared 4 bases from V and 6 bases from J, leaving 13 bases between. The CDR3 has 15 amino acids. CDR3 sequence (DNA): TGTGCCAGCAGCCCACGACAGGCTGGTAATTCACCCCTCCACTTT. Protein: CASSPRQAGNSPLHF.